The clone carrying this TCR beta chain was counted a few times. Its antigen is unknown. The data were taken from a study of T cells in Graves' hyperthyroidism and ophthalmopathy. Overall study results and limits: The model identified upcoming ophthalmopathy a median approximately seven months ahead of onset. Using 13 V-J features, a model discriminated ophthalmopathy from stable hyperthyroidism.

V lost 2 bases, J lost 7 bases, and 12 bases lay in between. Germline-derived CDR1 and CDR2 are SQVTM and ANQGSEA. This CDR3 has 13 amino acids. What was amplified from RNA transcripts were TCR beta CDR3 regions. Initially, a first-round RT-PCR of the TCR CDR3 employed the HTBI primer set. One entry per CDR3 protein, called by TCRdb with MiXCR from the multiplex PCR reads. The table includes hundreds of thousands of distinct CDR3 sequences, 20% to 25% detected once. Reasons for excluding patients were uncontrolled infection, other autoimmune disease, pregnancy or lactation. Clinical symptoms, serum thyroxine, TRAb, thyroid ultrasound and orbital computed tomography established diagnosis.

The sequenced material came from blood. This sequence joins TRBV29-1 and TRBJ2-1; the D gene is possibly TRBD2 (5 bases). The TCR sequence derives from a man aged 30-40 years with Graves' ophthalmopathy. As DNA, the CDR3 is TGCAGCGTTGAAAAGGGTCCGGGAAATGAGCAGTTCTTC. Translated, it gives CSVEKGPGNEQFF.